The T cell receptor (beta chain) under discussion was sequenced for a study of cytomegalovirus exposure and HLA in healthy donors. Across the whole study: The 110 million or so unique TCR beta sequences, from about 190 million T cells, were found by an earlier analysis. Overall study results and limits: There were several of the most significant clusters that appeared linked to common viral pathogens in a later analysis. What a later analysis reportedly showed was that an Asian-associated ancestry cluster had fewer N-insertions than the approximately 670-donor mean. Usually a TCR sequence was rare, but some public TCRs were found in many donors.

Comments on this clone: Its antigen is undetermined.

Germline V gives CDR1 SGDLS, CDR2 YYNGEE. Trimming removed 3 bases from V and 0 bases from J, with 13 bases in between. The length of the CDR3 is 16 residues. PCR involved 60 Vbeta and 13 Jbeta primers. The protocol was immunoSEQ multiplex PCR, while the TCRdb copy is restricted to in-frame clones and leaves out a portion. The sample carries some 170,000 clones, around 81% recorded once. This TCR came from a woman aged 40-49 years in good health and CMV-seronegative. The chain joins TRBV9 to TRBJ2-1; D is unresolved. The sequencing input was PBMCs. The chain's CDR3 is CASSGLSTTSYNEQFF. The CDR3 DNA follows: TGTGCCAGCAGCGGACTTAGCACGACCTCCTACAATGAGCAGTTCTTC.